Presented here are 25 T cell receptor beta chains from one specimen sequenced in a study of graft-versus-host responses after intestinal transplantation. Researchers processed graft tissue to release intraepithelial and lamina propria lymphocytes. Sequenced by immunoSEQ multiplex PCR; TCRdb stores in-frame clones only, minus some. The sample records roughly 19,000 clones, roughly 70% being singletons. The sample consisted of ileum tissue, taken approximately 3 weeks after intestinal transplant. The origin of the receptors is a human patient who received an intestinal transplant, so some T cells may come from the graft donor.

This chain joins TRBV6-4 and TRBJ2-1, with 14 nucleotides matching TRBD2. Germline values: CDR1 MRHNA, CDR2 SNTAGT. V trimming: 4 bases; J trimming: 4 bases; junction bases outside the gene matches: 0. CDR3 length equals 15 residues. The CDR3 reads CASSGLAGGYNEQFF. The CDR3 DNA sequence: TGTGCCAGCAGTGGACTAGCGGGGGGGTACAATGAGCAGTTCTTC.

The chain couples TRBV10-1 to TRBJ1-2; TRBD1 aligns across 11 bases. The CDR3 runs 19 residues. V lost 0 bases, J lost 7 bases, and 16 bases stayed unmatched. From germline, CDR1 is WNHNN and CDR2 SYGVQD (reference sequence). This CDR3 is CASSESDTTPGQGASGYTF. The DNA of the CDR3 is TGCGCCAGCAGTGAGTCCGACACGACTCCAGGACAGGGGGCGAGTGGCTACACCTTC.

This chain joins TRBV4-3 and TRBJ1-2; D is possibly TRBD1 (5 bases). CDR3 length: 14 amino acids. The V end lost 1 base, the J end lost 7 bases, and 13 bases lay between the germline ends. Germline assignment: CDR1 LGHNA and CDR2 YSLEER. In DNA, the CDR3 is TGCGCCAGCAGCCAAGGGACACAGGTTGGTGGCTACACCTTC. Translated: CASSQGTQVGGYTF.

The chain couples TRBV5-4 to TRBJ1-2; TRBD1 agrees at 7 bases. The CDR3 covers 13 residues. The V gene end was trimmed by 5 bases and the J gene end by 4 bases; junction bases not matched to a gene: 5. The germline V gene encodes CDR1 SGHNT and CDR2 YYREEE (reference sequence). The CDR3 reads CASRPGTAYGYTF. The CDR3 bases are TGTGCCAGCAGACCCGGGACAGCCTATGGCTACACCTTC.

The V call is TRBV5-1, the J call TRBJ1-5; TRBD1 aligns across 11 bases. V shed 8 bases, J shed 2 bases, and the junction held 18 bases outside the gene matches. Germline-derived CDR1 and CDR2 are SGHRS and YFSETQ. The CDR3 totals 19 residues. DNA of the CDR3: TGCGCCAGGGGACCGTACCGGGACAGGGGGTTCGGGGGCAATCAGCCCCAGCATTTT. Its protein is CARGPYRDRGFGGNQPQHF.

The genes are TRBV27 and TRBJ1-2; 7 positions agree with TRBD1. The CDR3 covers 15 residues. CDR1 is MNHEY, CDR2 SMNVEV, per germline (reference sequence). The J segment lost 0 bases and the V segment lost 6 bases, leaving 7 bases of the junction unmatched. The CDR3 DNA reads TGTGCCAGCAGCTCCCGAGGGACAGCTAACTATGGCTACACCTTC. Its translation is CASSSRGTANYGYTF.

This clone qualifies as medium-sized. Other DNA sequences of this sample code for an identical CDR3. V usage is TRBV4-1 and J usage is TRBJ2-7; D gene unclear. Trimming removed 1 base at V and 3 bases at J, with 7 bases between. Germline CDR1 is MGHRA and CDR2 is YSYEKL. The CDR3 is 13 residues long. In DNA, the CDR3 is TGCGCCAGCAGCCAAGGCGAATACTACGAGCAGTACTTC. This gives the protein CASSQGEYYEQYF.

CDR3 coding DNA: TGCGCCAGCAGCAAGGAGGACAGAATTGTACCGTACCTCTATGGCTACACCTTC. This gives the protein CASSKEDRIVPYLYGYTF. The genes are TRBV4-3 and TRBJ1-2; possibly TRBD1 for D (6 bases). CDR1 LGHNA and CDR2 YSLEER come from the germline V gene. This CDR3 is 18 amino acids long. Between the trimmed V and J ends, which lost 5 bases and 4 bases, there was a span of 26 bases.

This chain links TRBV6-6 with TRBJ1-3; 9 nucleotides align to TRBD1. The ends lost 5 bases at V and 4 bases at J; junction bases unmatched: 3. The germline CDR1 and CDR2 sequences are MNHNY and SVGAGI (reference sequence). The CDR3 has 14 amino acids. DNA for the CDR3: TGTGCCAGCAGTACCGGGACAGGGGGAAACACCATATATTTT. This sequence encodes CASSTGTGGNTIYF.

This clone was counted a single time. This chain links TRBV6-1 with TRBJ1-4; 9 bases align to TRBD1. Looked up from germline, CDR1 is MNHNS and CDR2 is SASEGT. V lost 4 bases and J lost 7; bases outside the gene matches: 4. The CDR3 contains 14 residues. In DNA, the CDR3 is TGTGCCAGCAGTGGGACAGGGGAGAGTGAAAAACTGTTTTTT. Its translation is CASSGTGESEKLFF.

This chain joins TRBV10-3 and TRBJ2-1; no firm D call. CDR3 length: 17 residues. V lost 4 bases, J lost 2 bases, and 18 bases lay in between. Per the germline V gene, CDR1 is ENHRY and CDR2 is SYGVKD. CDR3 region: CAISVRGPRVPYNEQFF. Written as DNA, the CDR3 is TGTGCCATCAGTGTGCGTGGTCCCCGGGTGCCCTACAATGAGCAGTTCTTC.

This sequence joins TRBV7-8 and TRBJ1-5; D is possibly TRBD1 (6 bases). CDR3 length: 17 residues. Deletions cut 2 bases from V and 2 bases from J, with 16 bases between. From germline, CDR1 is SGHVS and CDR2 FQNEAQ. In nucleotides, the CDR3 is TGTGCCAGCAGCTTATTTGGTGGGGGACACCGCAATCAGCCCCAGCATTTT. Its translation is CASSLFGGGHRNQPQHF. The whole variable domain, remainder taken from reference TRBV7-8 and TRBJ1-5, is GAGVSQSPRYKVAKRGQDVALRCDPISGHVSLFWYQQALGQGPEFLTYFQNEAQLDKSGLPSDRFFAERPEGSVSTLKIQRTQQEDSAVYLCASSLFGGGHRNQPQHFGDGTRLSIL.

This sequence joins TRBV5-1 and TRBJ2-1, with D tentatively TRBD1 (5 bases). V shed 0 bases and J shed 10 bases, with 20 bases lying between them. The CDR3 loop spans 16 amino acids. From germline, CDR1 is SGHRS and CDR2 YFSETQ. The CDR3 reads CASSLAWGPVLWEQFF. The CDR3 coding sequence is TGCGCCAGCAGCTTGGCCTGGGGCCCAGTTCTTTGGGAGCAGTTCTTC. Using reference TRBV5-1 and TRBJ2-1 for the parts outside the CDR3, the full variable domain is KAGVTQTPRYLIKTRGQQVTLSCSPISGHRSVSWYQQTPGQGLQFLFEYFSETQRNKGNFPGRFSGRQFSNSRSEMNVSTLELGDSALYLCASSLAWGPVLWEQFFGPGTRLTVL.

The chain carries TRBV27 and TRBJ1-1, with no clear D. V was trimmed by 3 bases and J by 3 bases, leaving 8 bases between them. The length of the CDR3 is 13 residues. From germline, CDR1 is MNHEY and CDR2 SMNVEV (reference sequence). CDR3 nucleotides: TGTGCCAGCAGTTTGGGGAGTTACACTGAAGCTTTCTTT. It specifies CASSLGSYTEAFF.

This chain joins TRBV4-1 and TRBJ1-1; the D gene is possibly TRBD1 (5 bases). The CDR3 runs to 15 residues. V gave up 5 bases and J gave up 3 bases, with 16 bases separating them. CDR1 is MGHRA and CDR2 is YSYEKL in the germline V gene. Here the CDR3 DNA reads TGCGCCAGCAGCGATGGGGGGGGGTGGTACACTGAAGCTTTCTTT. Protein: CASSDGGGWYTEAFF.

The chain combines TRBV20-1 with TRBJ2-7; D gene uncertain. Germline-derived CDR1 and CDR2 are DFQATT and SNEGSKA (reference sequence). This CDR3 has 11 residues. The V gene lost 7 bases and the J gene lost 3 bases, with 10 bases spanning the gap. The CDR3 region is CSVLPDYEQYF. CDR3 sequence (DNA): TGCAGTGTGTTACCAGACTACGAGCAGTACTTC.

The chain is built from TRBV4-3 and TRBJ2-3; D is possibly TRBD2 (5 bases). The germline V gene encodes CDR1 LGHNA and CDR2 YSLEER. V shed 4 bases and J shed 1 base, with 18 bases lying between them. The CDR3 is made up of 17 amino acids. Here the CDR3 reads CASSPFGPSGGTDTQYF. The DNA of the CDR3 is TGCGCCAGCAGCCCTTTCGGCCCATCCGGGGGCACAGATACGCAGTATTTT.

This sequence joins TRBV27 and TRBJ2-1; D not resolved. Germline V gene sequence: CDR1 MNHEY, CDR2 SMNVEV (reference sequence). V dropped 2 bases and J dropped 7 bases, with 9 bases sitting between them. The length of the CDR3 is 13 residues. The CDR3: CASSLGARNEQFF. Here the CDR3 DNA reads TGTGCCAGCAGTTTAGGAGCGAGGAATGAGCAGTTCTTC.

The rearrangement joins TRBV27 to TRBJ2-5, with 9 bases that match TRBD2. The CDR3 runs to 14 residues. After removal of 5 bases from V and 5 bases from J, the junction contained 6 bases not matched to a gene. The germline CDR1 and CDR2 sequences are MNHEY and SMNVEV (reference sequence). The CDR3 coding sequence is TGTGCCAGCAGTGCGGGACTAGCCTGGGAGACCCAGTACTTC. Protein product: CASSAGLAWETQYF.

The chain employs TRBV7-8 and TRBJ2-7, with 9 bases identical to TRBD2. This CDR3 spans 15 amino acids. Germline CDR1 reads SGHVS; CDR2 reads FQNEAQ. Losses at the gene ends were 5 bases for V and 0 bases for J; bases not matched to a gene: 5. Here the CDR3 DNA reads TGTGCCAGCAGCCGAAGACTAGCGGCCTCCTACGAGCAGTACTTC. Its protein is CASSRRLAASYEQYF.

The chain joins TRBV6-1 to TRBJ2-1; 7 bases align to TRBD1. The CDR3 length is 15 residues. Germline-derived CDR1 and CDR2 are MNHNS and SASEGT. V lost 6 bases to trimming and J lost 0 bases; unmatched junction nucleotides: 5. For the CDR3, the DNA is TGTGCCAGCAGACAGGGGACCTACTCCTACAATGAGCAGTTCTTC. Protein product: CASRQGTYSYNEQFF.

This clone was picked up a small number of times. The chain has TRBV2 and TRBJ1-3; D remains ambiguous. V gave up 3 bases and J gave up 0 bases, with 12 bases separating them. The CDR3 spans 16 residues. CDR1 and CDR2 (germline): SNHLY, FYNNEI. CDR3 in amino acids: CASSEVPGGSGNTIYF. For the CDR3, the DNA is TGTGCCAGCAGTGAGGTTCCCGGCGGCTCTGGAAACACCATATATTTT.

The genes are TRBV27 and TRBJ2-5, with 11 bases fitting TRBD2. Germline V CDR1 and CDR2: MNHEY, SMNVEV (reference sequence). CDR3 length: 16 residues. V lost 5 bases, J lost 2 bases, and 7 bases stayed unmatched. CDR3 region: CASSTGLAGLQETQYF. For the CDR3, the DNA is TGTGCCAGCAGTACCGGACTAGCGGGCCTTCAAGAGACCCAGTACTTC.

Only one count was recorded for this clone. The J gene is TRBJ2-3, the V gene TRBV6-1, with D unresolved. The ends were cut back, 6 bases at V and 10 bases at J, with 20 bases in the middle. The CDR3 spans 14 residues. Germline V CDR1 and CDR2: MNHNS, SASEGT. The CDR3 sequence is CASSAAEESDAQYF. In nucleotides, the CDR3 is TGTGCCAGCAGCGCTGCCGAGGAAAGCGACGCGCAGTATTTT.

J is TRBJ2-4 and V is TRBV2; no clear D. The CDR3 has 14 residues. The V gene's germline CDR1 is SNHLY and CDR2 FYNNEI. The V and J ends lost 5 bases and 2 bases respectively, with 10 bases between them. In nucleotides, the CDR3 is TGTGCCAGCAGTTCAGCGTTTTCCAAAAACATTCAGTACTTC. Protein product: CASSSAFSKNIQYF.